This T cell receptor (beta chain) was sequenced for a study of graft-versus-host responses after intestinal transplantation. TCRdb's table, derived via immunoSEQ multiplex PCR, lists solely in-frame clones and lacks some. The sample has 55,000 to 65,000 clones; roughly 93% are singletons. A remark on this clone: Its target is not known.

Study outcomes and limitations: Allografts of one patient group, those with graft-donor T cell macrochimerism, had high graft-versus-host to host-versus-graft clonal ratios. The study associated peak circulating GvH clone levels with early post-transplant HvG declines.

The sequence derives from a human donor who was the organ donor for an intestinal transplant. Material: unstimulated CD4+ T cells sorted from spleen or lymph node cells, obtained before transplant.

Here the CDR3 reads CASSFGQGIGQPQHF. The DNA of the CDR3 is TGTGCCAGCAGTTTTGGACAGGGGATAGGTCAGCCCCAGCATTTT. The chain carries TRBV7-9 and TRBJ1-5, with 9 bases lining up with TRBD1. There are 15 residues in the CDR3. Germline values: CDR1 SEHNR, CDR2 FQNEAQ (reference sequence). The trim removed 6 bases at V and 6 bases at J, leaving 9 bases unmatched.